This T cell receptor beta chain was sequenced for a study of cytomegalovirus exposure and HLA in healthy donors. Background on the study: The Caucasian-associated ancestry cluster held over 80% of more than 350 genotyped donors.

Germline CDR1 is SGHRS and CDR2 is YFSETQ. The length of the CDR3 is 15 residues. J lost 5 bases, V lost 1 base, and 9 bases had no gene match. 60 Vbeta and 13 Jbeta primers were used in PCR. Sequencing used immunoSEQ multiplex PCR; TCRdb keeps in-frame clones, though not all of them. Of about 160,000 clones listed, around three quarters are singletons. The source is a man under 40 in good health and CMV-seropositive. The sample taken for sequencing was PBMCs. This sequence joins TRBV5-1 and TRBJ2-7; 7 bases are a match to TRBD1. The CDR3 DNA sequence: TGCGCCAGCAGCTTGCTGGGGACAGAGAGCGACGAGCAGTACTTC. Translated, it gives CASSLLGTESDEQYF.